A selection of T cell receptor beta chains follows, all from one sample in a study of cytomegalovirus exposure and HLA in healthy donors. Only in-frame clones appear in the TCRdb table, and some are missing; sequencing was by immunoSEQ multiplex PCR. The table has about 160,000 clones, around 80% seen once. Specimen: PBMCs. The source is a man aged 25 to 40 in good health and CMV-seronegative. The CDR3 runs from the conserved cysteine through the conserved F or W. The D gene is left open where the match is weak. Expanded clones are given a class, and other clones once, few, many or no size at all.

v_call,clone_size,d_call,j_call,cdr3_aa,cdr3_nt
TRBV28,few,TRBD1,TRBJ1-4,CASSLPRQGNEKLFF,TGTGCCAGCAGTTTACCGAGACAGGGCAATGAAAAACTGTTTTTT
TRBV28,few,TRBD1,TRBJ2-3,CASIGARGRGTQYF,TGTGCCAGCATAGGGGCCAGGGGGCGCGGTACGCAGTATTTT
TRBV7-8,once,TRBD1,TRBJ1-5,CASSRDRVDQPQHF,TGTGCCAGCAGCCGGGACAGGGTGGATCAGCCCCAGCATTTT
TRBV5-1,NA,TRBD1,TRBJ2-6,CASTILPLPGTDRSGANVLTF,TGCGCCAGCACCATTCTACCCCTCCCCGGGACAGACCGCTCTGGGGCCAACGTCCTGACTTTC
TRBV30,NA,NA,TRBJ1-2,CGCHDRTGGFYGYTF,TGTGGTTGTCACGACCGCACGGGGGGATTCTATGGCTACACCTTC
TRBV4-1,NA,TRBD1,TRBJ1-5,CASSQTGDGNQPQHF,TGCGCCAGCAGCCAGACAGGGGATGGCAATCAGCCCCAGCATTTT
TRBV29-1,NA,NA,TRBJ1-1,CSVQEAFF,TGCAGCGTTCAAGAAGCTTTCTTT
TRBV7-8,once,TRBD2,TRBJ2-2,CASSSTAGTRNTGELFF,TGTGCCAGCAGCTCGACGGCCGGGACTAGGAACACCGGGGAGCTGTTTTTT
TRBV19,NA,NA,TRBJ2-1,CASSISAGDIYNEQFF,TGTGCCAGTAGTATCTCGGCAGGGGACATCTACAATGAGCAGTTCTTC
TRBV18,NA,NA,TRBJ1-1,CASSPPGVGEAFF,TGTGCCAGCTCACCACCCGGGGTTGGTGAAGCTTTCTTT
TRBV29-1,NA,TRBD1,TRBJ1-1,CSASDRGHTEAFF,TGCAGCGCCTCGGACAGGGGGCACACTGAAGCTTTCTTT
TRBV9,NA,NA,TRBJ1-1,CASSVAGGKRAFF,TGTGCCAGCAGCGTAGCTGGAGGGAAAAGAGCTTTCTTT
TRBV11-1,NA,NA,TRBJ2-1,CASSRSGRFNEQFF,TGTGCCAGCAGCCGCAGCGGACGCTTCAATGAGCAGTTCTTC
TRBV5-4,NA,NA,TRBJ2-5,CASSLFNSQETQYF,TGTGCCAGCAGCTTGTTCAACAGCCAAGAGACCCAGTACTTC
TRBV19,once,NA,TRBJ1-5,CASSPRASNQPQHF,TGTGCCAGTAGTCCGAGGGCTAGCAATCAGCCCCAGCATTTT
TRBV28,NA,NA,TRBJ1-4,CASKEANEKLFF,TGTGCCAGCAAGGAGGCAAATGAAAAACTGTTTTTT
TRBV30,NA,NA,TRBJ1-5,CASQGGPNQPQHF,TGTGCCTCTCAGGGAGGTCCCAATCAGCCCCAGCATTTT
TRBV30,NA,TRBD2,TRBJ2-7,CAWNGREENEQYF,TGTGCCTGGAATGGGCGGGAGGAGAACGAGCAGTACTTC
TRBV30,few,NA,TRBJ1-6,CAWSVHSENSPLHF,TGTGCCTGGAGTGTACACTCGGAGAATTCACCCCTCCACTTT
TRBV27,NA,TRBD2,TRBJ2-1,CATTSGSSYNEQFF,TGTGCCACGACTAGCGGGAGCTCCTACAATGAGCAGTTCTTC
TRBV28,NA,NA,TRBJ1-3,CASSVQDNSGNTIYF,TGTGCCAGCAGTGTACAAGACAACTCTGGAAACACCATATATTTT
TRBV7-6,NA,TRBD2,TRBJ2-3,CASSLSPGNSAGGTDTQYF,TGTGCCAGCAGCTTATCCCCGGGTAATTCAGCGGGGGGCACAGATACGCAGTATTTT
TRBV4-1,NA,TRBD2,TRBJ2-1,CASSLIVPGLERAEQFF,TGCGCCAGCAGCCTCATTGTACCGGGACTAGAAAGGGCCGAGCAGTTCTTC
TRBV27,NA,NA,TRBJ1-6,CASSLQGSSFSSPLHF,TGTGCCAGCAGTTTACAGGGGAGTAGCTTTAGCTCACCCCTCCACTTT
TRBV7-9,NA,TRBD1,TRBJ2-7,CASSPIGTGVSYEQYF,TGTGCCAGCAGCCCCATTGGGACAGGGGTTTCCTACGAGCAGTACTTC
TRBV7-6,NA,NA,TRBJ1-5,CASSPGTDYQPQHF,TGTGCCAGCAGCCCAGGGACTGACTATCAGCCCCAGCATTTT
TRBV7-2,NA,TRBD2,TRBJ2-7,CASSLELAGFDEQYF,TGTGCCAGCAGCTTGGAGCTAGCGGGATTTGACGAGCAGTACTTC
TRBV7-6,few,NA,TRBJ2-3,CASSRGVGADTQYF,TGTGCCAGCAGCCGCGGTGTAGGGGCAGATACGCAGTATTTT
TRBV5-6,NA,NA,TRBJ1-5,CASSLALDTSNQPQHF,TGTGCCAGCAGCTTGGCTCTCGACACAAGCAATCAGCCCCAGCATTTT
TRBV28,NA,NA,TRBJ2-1,CASSERGNEQFF,TGTGCCAGCAGTGAAAGGGGGAATGAGCAGTTCTTC
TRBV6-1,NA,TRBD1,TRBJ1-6,CATMYRGDPSPLHF,TGTGCCACCATGTACAGGGGAGACCCTTCACCCCTCCACTTT
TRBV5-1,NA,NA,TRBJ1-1,CASSLEAGVNTEAFF,TGCGCCAGCAGCTTGGAGGCAGGGGTGAACACTGAAGCTTTCTTT
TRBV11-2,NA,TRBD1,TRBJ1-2,CASRSDRGDYGYTF,TGTGCCAGCAGGTCAGACAGGGGAGATTATGGCTACACCTTC
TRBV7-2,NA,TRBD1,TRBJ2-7,CASSLVDRGYEQYF,TGTGCCAGCAGCTTAGTTGACAGGGGCTACGAGCAGTACTTC
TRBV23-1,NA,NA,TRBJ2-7,CASSSFTETYEQYF,TGCGCCAGCAGTTCCTTTACAGAAACCTACGAGCAGTACTTC
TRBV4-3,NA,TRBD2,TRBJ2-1,CASSPSAGGARYNEQFF,TGCGCCAGCAGCCCGTCCGCGGGGGGGGCGAGATACAATGAGCAGTTCTTC
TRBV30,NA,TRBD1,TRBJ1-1,CAEEPKTGVGTEAFF,TGTGCCGAAGAACCTAAGACAGGGGTAGGGACTGAAGCTTTCTTT
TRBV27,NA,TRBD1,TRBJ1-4,CASSLEGAEKLFF,TGTGCCAGCAGTTTAGAGGGGGCTGAAAAACTGTTTTTT
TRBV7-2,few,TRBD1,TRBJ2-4,CASSLVSLTGNKNIQYF,TGTGCCAGCAGCTTAGTTAGCTTGACAGGGAACAAAAACATTCAGTACTTC
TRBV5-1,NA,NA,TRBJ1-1,CASSFSRVDTEAFF,TGCGCCAGCAGCTTTTCCAGGGTGGACACTGAAGCTTTCTTT